Below, 10 T cell receptor beta chains from the same sample are listed, as sequenced in a study of blood T cell repertoires in COVID-19. The method was immunoSEQ multiplex PCR; TCRdb's version includes in-frame clones alone and lacks a portion of them. The table shows about 210,000 clones, with around 80% occurring only once. Material: peripheral blood. The receptors stem from a woman aged 35 to 49 with acute or convalescent COVID-19.

The V gene is TRBV6-5, the J gene TRBJ2-1; TRBD2 matches 9 bases. Germline CDR1 reads MNHEY; CDR2 reads SVGAGI. Trimming cost V 10 bases and J 1 base; bases outside gene matches: 5. The CDR3 consists of 14 residues. This chain's CDR3 is CATRLAESYNEQFF. CDR3 DNA: TGTGCCACCCGACTAGCGGAATCCTACAATGAGCAGTTCTTC.

Remarks on this clone: In the same sample, other DNA sequences code for this CDR3. The chain combines TRBV5-1 with TRBJ2-1; 7 bases fit TRBD2. Germline V gene data show CDR1 as SGHRS and CDR2 as YFSETQ. The V gene end was trimmed by 1 base and the J gene end by 0 bases; junction bases not matched to a gene: 1. The CDR3 loop spans 15 amino acids. In nucleotides, the CDR3 is TGCGCCAGCAGCTTGCCGGGAGGCTCCTACAATGAGCAGTTCTTC. It specifies CASSLPGGSYNEQFF.

The chain employs TRBV7-8 and TRBJ1-1; D is uncertain. The CDR3 sequence is 15 residues long. CDR1 is SGHVS, CDR2 FQNEAQ, per germline. V was pared by 7 bases and J by 6 bases, with 21 bases between. CDR3 sequence: CASTLNIPGSAEAFF. The CDR3 nucleotides are TGTGCCAGCACCCTTAATATACCCGGGTCGGCTGAAGCTTTCTTT.

This chain joins TRBV9 and TRBJ1-1; D gene uncertain. The CDR3 loop spans 14 amino acids. V was pared by 4 bases and J by 1 base, with 11 bases between. Germline V lookup: CDR1 SGDLS, CDR2 YYNGEE. The CDR3 protein is CASSPAPGNTEAFF. Written as DNA, the CDR3 is TGTGCCAGCAGCCCCGCCCCGGGGAACACTGAAGCTTTCTTT.

V is TRBV24-1 and J is TRBJ2-3, with a possible D match to TRBD1 (5 bases). V lost 0 bases and J 5 bases, leaving 11 bases between the germline ends. CDR1 and CDR2 from the germline V gene are KGHDR and SFDVKD. The CDR3 has 15 residues. Here the CDR3 DNA reads TGTGCCACCAGTGATTTGTGGCAGGGTCAAGATACGCAGTATTTT. As protein: CATSDLWQGQDTQYF.

The chain recombines TRBV19 with TRBJ1-5; no definite D call. The CDR3 is made up of 15 amino acids. Trimming removed 1 base at V and 5 bases at J, with 12 bases between. The germline V gene encodes CDR1 LNHDA and CDR2 SQIVND (reference sequence). The DNA of the CDR3 is TGTGCCAGTAGTATAGGAGGAGGGTTGCATCAGCCCCAGCATTTT. It specifies CASSIGGGLHQPQHF.

The rearrangement links TRBV13 to TRBJ1-6; 8 positions match TRBD1. The length of the CDR3 is 15 residues. Germline CDR1 is PRHDT and CDR2 is FYEKMQ (reference sequence). V was clipped by 5 bases and J by 6 bases; unmatched bases: 6. CDR3 nucleotide sequence: TGTGCCAGCAGCCCCTGGACAGGGAGTAATTCACCCCTCCACTTT. This gives the protein CASSPWTGSNSPLHF.

The chain joins TRBV10-2 to TRBJ1-4; TRBD1 matches 9 bases. CDR1 is WSHSY, CDR2 SAAADI, per germline. CDR3 length: 14 residues. With V trimmed by 6 bases and J by 2 bases, 1 base remained unmatched. The CDR3 here is CASRGTGTNEKLFF. The CDR3 DNA follows: TGCGCCAGCAGGGGGACAGGGACTAATGAAAAACTGTTTTTT.

The chain couples TRBV7-6 to TRBJ2-1; 12 nucleotides agree with TRBD2. Germline CDR1 reads SGHVS; CDR2 reads FNYEAQ. The CDR3 loop spans 15 amino acids. V lost 5 bases, J lost 5 bases, and 4 bases stayed unmatched. CDR3: CASSSLAGGHNEQFF. CDR3 DNA sequence: TGTGCCAGCAGCAGTCTAGCGGGGGGGCACAATGAGCAGTTCTTC.

This chain joins TRBV18 and TRBJ2-7, with 8 bases lining up with TRBD1. Germline V CDR1 and CDR2: KGHSH, LQKENI. This CDR3 has 15 residues. The V segment lost 3 bases and the J segment 6 bases; nucleotides outside the gene matches: 10. CDR3 coding DNA: TGTGCCAGCTCACCCACAGGGACAGGCGAAATCGAGCAGTACTTC. The encoded protein is CASSPTGTGEIEQYF.